Below, one T cell receptor beta chain is given with its context. The target antigen is unknown. The source of the sample is a study of post-analysis software for immune sequencing data. About the research overall: The courses of disease that were included comprised relapsing-remitting, secondary progressive and progressive-relapsing multiple sclerosis. Overall study findings and caveats: Higher frequency in patients than in controls was seen for roughly five TRBV segments, with TRBV5-6, TRBV5-1 and TRBV20-1 among them.

Unique molecular identifiers featured in each of the TCR beta cDNA libraries. One entry per CDR3 protein, called by TCRdb with MiXCR from the PCR reads. Among about 560,000 distinct CDR3 sequences listed, about 40% were seen once. Germline lookup yields CDR1 SEHNR and CDR2 FQNEAQ (reference sequence). This CDR3 spans 14 amino acids. This TCR was sampled from a girl aged 5 to 17 with multiple sclerosis. Specimen: blood. The chain joins TRBV7-9 to TRBJ2-4; D unresolved. The J call is doubtful: the DNA matches TRBJ2-7 better. The CDR3 DNA is TGTGCCAGCAGCTCACCCGGGTTCGCCTACGAGCAGTACTTC. Translation gives CASSSPGFAYEQYF.